The clone carrying this TCR beta chain was seen ten or more times. What it recognizes is unknown. Using RNA transcripts as the source, TCR beta CDR3 regions were amplified. A first-round RT-PCR of the TCR CDR3 used the HTBI primer set. TCRdb re-derived calls from the multiplex PCR reads in MiXCR, one entry per CDR3 protein. This sample carries approximately 530,000 distinct CDR3 sequences, nearly 20% of them seen once, and the ten largest clones take 47%. This specimen comes from a study of T cells in Graves' hyperthyroidism and ophthalmopathy. Findings and limits, study-wide: For ophthalmopathy, model prediction preceded onset by a median roughly 6.3 months.

Sequences were obtained from blood. The receptor comes from a man in his forties with Graves' ophthalmopathy.

CDR3 coding DNA: TGTGCCTGGACTACGGACAGGGCTAACTATGGCTACACCTTC. Its protein is CAWTTDRANYGYTF. The chain uses TRBV30 and TRBJ1-2, with TRBD1 matching 8 bases. V lost 4 bases and J lost 0; bases outside the gene matches: 4. Germline V gives CDR1 GTSNPN, CDR2 SVGIG (reference sequence). The CDR3 contains 14 residues.